This T cell receptor beta chain was observed in a study of T cells in Graves' hyperthyroidism and ophthalmopathy. Study results and caveats: Most thyroid-expanded clonotypes above 0.001 were also found in blood. Ophthalmopathy was told apart from stable hyperthyroidism by a 13 V-J model.

The CDR3 regions of TCR beta were amplified from RNA transcripts. Using the HTBI primer set, a first-round RT-PCR was run on the TCR CDR3. MiXCR, run by TCRdb on the multiplex PCR reads, gives a single entry per CDR3 protein. The sample yields under 650,000 distinct CDR3 sequences, around 15% seen once. This clonotype was detected only a few times. The antigen is not known. If no ophthalmopathy progression occurred within 18 months, Graves' hyperthyroidism was stable. Germline V gene data show CDR1 as LNHDA and CDR2 as SQIVND (reference sequence). Trimming left V 2 bases short and J 1 base short, with 8 bases between. The CDR3 has 14 residues.

The V call is TRBV19, the J call TRBJ2-5; D is undetermined. The clonotype originates from a woman aged 25 to 39 with Graves' hyperthyroidism. The sample consisted of blood. Written as DNA, the CDR3 is TGTGCCAGTAGTATACAAGGCAGCCAAGAGACCCAGTACTTC. Translated: CASSIQGSQETQYF. The full variable domain, in which reference TRBV19 and TRBJ2-5 provide the parts outside the CDR3, is DGGITQSPKYLFRKEGQNVTLSCEQNLNHDAMYWYRQDPGQGLRLIYYSQIVNDFQKGDIAEGYSVSREKKESFPLTVTSAQKNPTAFYLCASSIQGSQETQYFGPGTRLLVL.